The present T cell receptor beta chain was sequenced within a study of blood T cell repertoires in COVID-19. About the research overall: There were acute and convalescent COVID-19 samples, and they came from the United States, Italy and Spain.

V lost 6 bases and J 3 bases, leaving 18 bases between the germline ends. The CDR3 contains 16 residues. Germline V lookup: CDR1 MDHEN, CDR2 SYDVKM. This clone has more than one count but fewer than ten. Original analysis: The authors estimated nucleated cell counts from reference gene primer amplification. The assay was immunoSEQ multiplex PCR, and TCRdb's table has in-frame clones only and misses some. That table gives V, J and clone size, and the DNA gave D and trimming. The sample has about 230,000 clones; 81% are singletons. The sequence was collected from a woman older than 75 with acute or convalescent COVID-19. Sequences were obtained from peripheral blood. V usage is TRBV28 and J usage is TRBJ1-5; no definite D call. The CDR3 coding sequence is TGTGCCAGCAGCCCTACTTGGAGAGGGCTCAATCAGCCCCAGCATTTT. Amino acid sequence: CASSPTWRGLNQPQHF. Combining the CDR3 with reference TRBV28 and TRBJ1-5 gives the whole variable domain DVKVTQSSRYLVKRTGEKVFLECVQDMDHENMFWYRQDPGLGLRLIYFSYDVKMKEKGDIPEGYSVSREKKERFSLILESASTNQTSMYLCASSPTWRGLNQPQHFGDGTRLSIL.